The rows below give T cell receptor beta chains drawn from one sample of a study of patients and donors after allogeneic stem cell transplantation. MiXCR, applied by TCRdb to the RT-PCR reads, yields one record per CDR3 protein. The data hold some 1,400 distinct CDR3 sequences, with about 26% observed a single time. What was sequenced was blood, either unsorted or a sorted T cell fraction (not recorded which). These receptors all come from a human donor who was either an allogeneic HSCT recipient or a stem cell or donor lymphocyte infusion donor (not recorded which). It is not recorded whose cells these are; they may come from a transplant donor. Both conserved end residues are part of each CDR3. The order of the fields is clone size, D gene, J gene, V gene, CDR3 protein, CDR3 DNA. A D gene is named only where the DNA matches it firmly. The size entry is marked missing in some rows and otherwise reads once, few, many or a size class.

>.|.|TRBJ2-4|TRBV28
CASSPIHRRAKNIQYF
TGTGCCAGCAGTCCTATACACCGGCGGGCCAAAAACATTCAGTACTTC
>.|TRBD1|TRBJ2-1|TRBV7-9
CASSVGTDEQFF
TGTGCCAGCAGCGTGGGGACAGACGAGCAGTTCTTC
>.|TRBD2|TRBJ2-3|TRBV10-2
CASSERGGDRDTQYF
TGCGCCAGCAGTGAGCGGGGGGGCGATCGAGATACGCAGTATTTT
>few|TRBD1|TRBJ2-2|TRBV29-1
CSVGDREAGELFF
TGCAGCGTCGGGGACAGGGAGGCCGGGGAGCTGTTTTTT
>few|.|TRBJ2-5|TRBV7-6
CASSLGGPRETQYF
TGTGCCAGCAGCTTAGGGGGACCTCGGGAGACCCAGTACTTC
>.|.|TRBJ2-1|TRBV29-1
CSGGWLDNEQFF
TGCAGCGGCGGTTGGCTTGACAATGAGCAGTTCTTC
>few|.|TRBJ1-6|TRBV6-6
CASNTGTEDNSPLHF
TGTGCCAGCAATACCGGGACGGAGGATAATTCACCCCTCCACTTT
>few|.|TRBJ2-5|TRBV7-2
CASSLSRDLETQYF
TGTGCCAGCAGCTTATCGCGGGATCTGGAGACCCAGTACTTC
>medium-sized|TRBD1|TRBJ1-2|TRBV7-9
CASSSHRGASYTF
TGTGCCAGCAGCTCTCACAGGGGTGCGAGCTACACCTTC
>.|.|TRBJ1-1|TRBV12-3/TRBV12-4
CASSRANTEAFF
TGTGCCAGCAGTCGAGCGAACACTGAAGCTTTCTTT
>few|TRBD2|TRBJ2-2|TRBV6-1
CASSLASGRAGELFF
TGTGCCAGCAGTTTGGCTAGCGGGAGGGCTGGGGAGCTGTTTTTT
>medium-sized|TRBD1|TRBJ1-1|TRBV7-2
CASSLRQGSTEAFF
TGTGCCAGCAGCTTACGACAGGGAAGCACTGAAGCTTTCTTT
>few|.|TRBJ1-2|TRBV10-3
CATQPARRSYGYTF
TGTGCCACGCAACCGGCCCGCCGATCCTATGGCTACACCTTC
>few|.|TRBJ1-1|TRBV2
CASVRARRTEAFF
TGTGCCAGCGTGCGGGCCCGGCGCACTGAAGCTTTCTTT
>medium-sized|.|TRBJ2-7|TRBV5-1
CASTQTTGEQYF
TGCGCCAGCACTCAGACAACGGGCGAGCAGTACTTC
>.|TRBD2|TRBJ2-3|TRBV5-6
CASSLGLAGGDTQYF
TGTGCCAGCAGCTTGGGGCTAGCGGGAGGAGATACGCAGTATTTT
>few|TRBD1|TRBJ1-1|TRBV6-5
CASSPGGGAGSSTEAFF
TGTGCCAGCAGTCCAGGAGGGGGCGCGGGAAGTAGCACTGAAGCTTTCTTT
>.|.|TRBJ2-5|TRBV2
CASVGETQYF
TGTGCCAGCGTCGGAGAGACCCAGTACTTC
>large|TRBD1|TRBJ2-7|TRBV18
CASSPPGTGAVYEQYF
TGTGCCAGCTCACCTCCTGGGACAGGGGCCGTCTACGAGCAGTACTTC
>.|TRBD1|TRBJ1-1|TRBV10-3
CAISLDRAEAFF
TGTGCCATCAGCCTCGACAGGGCTGAAGCTTTCTTT
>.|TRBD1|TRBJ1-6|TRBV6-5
CASRLGQVWSPLHF
TGTGCCAGCCGACTAGGACAGGTGTGGTCACCCCTCCACTTT
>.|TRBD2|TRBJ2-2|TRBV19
CASRTSENTGELFF
TGTGCCAGTCGGACTAGCGAGAACACCGGGGAGCTGTTTTTT